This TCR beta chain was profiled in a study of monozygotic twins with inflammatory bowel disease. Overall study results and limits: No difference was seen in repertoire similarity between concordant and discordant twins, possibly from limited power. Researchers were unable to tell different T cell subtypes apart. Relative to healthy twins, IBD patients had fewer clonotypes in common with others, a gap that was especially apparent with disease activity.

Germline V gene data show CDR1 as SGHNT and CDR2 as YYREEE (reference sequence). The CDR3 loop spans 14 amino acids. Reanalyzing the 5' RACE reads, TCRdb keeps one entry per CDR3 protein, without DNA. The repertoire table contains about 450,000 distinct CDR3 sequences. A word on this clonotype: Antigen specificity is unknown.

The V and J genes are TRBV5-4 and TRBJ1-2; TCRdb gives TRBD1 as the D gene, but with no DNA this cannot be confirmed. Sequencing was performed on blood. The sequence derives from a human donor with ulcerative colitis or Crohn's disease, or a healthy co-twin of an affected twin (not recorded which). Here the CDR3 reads CASSLFVTGEGYTF.